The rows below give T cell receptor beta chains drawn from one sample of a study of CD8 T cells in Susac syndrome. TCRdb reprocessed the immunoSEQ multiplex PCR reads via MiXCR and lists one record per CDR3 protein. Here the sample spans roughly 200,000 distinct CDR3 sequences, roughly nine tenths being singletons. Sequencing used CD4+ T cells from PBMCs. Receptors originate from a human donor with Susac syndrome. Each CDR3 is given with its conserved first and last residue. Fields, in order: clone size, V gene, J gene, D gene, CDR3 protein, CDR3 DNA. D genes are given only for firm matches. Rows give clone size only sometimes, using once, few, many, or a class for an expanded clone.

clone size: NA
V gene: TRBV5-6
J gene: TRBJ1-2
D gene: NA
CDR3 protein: CASSSGGRGYGYTF
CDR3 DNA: TGTGCCAGCAGCTCCGGGGGACGGGGCTATGGCTACACCTTC

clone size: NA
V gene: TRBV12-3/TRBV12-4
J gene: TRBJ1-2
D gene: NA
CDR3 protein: CASSLRGDYGYTF
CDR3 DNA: TGTGCCAGCAGTTTGAGAGGGGACTATGGCTACACCTTC

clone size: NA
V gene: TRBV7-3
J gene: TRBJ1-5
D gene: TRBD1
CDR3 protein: CASSPAPRGHQPQHF
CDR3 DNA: TGTGCCAGCAGCCCCGCCCCCAGGGGGCATCAGCCCCAGCATTTT

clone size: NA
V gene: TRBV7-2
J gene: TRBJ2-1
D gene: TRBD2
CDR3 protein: CASSSSGDPIGEQFF
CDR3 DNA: TGTGCCAGCAGCTCGAGCGGGGACCCCATAGGGGAGCAGTTCTTC

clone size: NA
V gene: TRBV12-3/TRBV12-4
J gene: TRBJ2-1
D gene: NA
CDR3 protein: CASSFYGSNEQFF
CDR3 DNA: TGTGCCAGCAGTTTCTATGGGAGCAATGAGCAGTTCTTC

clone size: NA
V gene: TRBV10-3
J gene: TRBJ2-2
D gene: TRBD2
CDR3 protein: CAISGTSGNTGELFF
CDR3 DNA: TGTGCCATCAGTGGGACTAGCGGGAACACCGGGGAGCTGTTTTTT

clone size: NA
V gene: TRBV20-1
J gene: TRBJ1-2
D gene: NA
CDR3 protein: CSARSYYGYTF
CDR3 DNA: TGCAGTGCTAGATCATACTATGGCTACACCTTC

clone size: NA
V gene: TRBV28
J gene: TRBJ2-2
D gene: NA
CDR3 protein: CASKWGDTGELFF
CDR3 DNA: TGTGCCAGCAAGTGGGGTGACACCGGGGAGCTGTTTTTT

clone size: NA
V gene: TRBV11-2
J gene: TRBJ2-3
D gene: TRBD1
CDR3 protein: CASSRRQGADTQYF
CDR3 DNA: TGTGCCAGCAGCCGCCGACAGGGAGCAGATACGCAGTATTTT

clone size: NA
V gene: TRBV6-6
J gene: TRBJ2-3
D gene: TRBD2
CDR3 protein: CASSSSGGLTDTQYF
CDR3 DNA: TGTGCCAGCAGCAGTAGCGGGGGCCTCACAGATACGCAGTATTTT

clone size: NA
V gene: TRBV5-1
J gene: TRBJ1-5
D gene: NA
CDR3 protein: CASSLGGLGGNQPQHF
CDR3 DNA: TGCGCCAGCAGCTTGGGGGGACTGGGTGGCAATCAGCCCCAGCATTTT

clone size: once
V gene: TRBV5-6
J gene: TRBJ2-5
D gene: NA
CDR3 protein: CASSFRGGQETQYF
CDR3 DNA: TGTGCCAGCAGCTTTAGGGGGGGCCAAGAGACCCAGTACTTC

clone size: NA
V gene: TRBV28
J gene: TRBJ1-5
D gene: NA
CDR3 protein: CASRPRGFLGNQPQHF
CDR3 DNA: TGTGCCAGCAGACCCAGGGGTTTCTTGGGCAATCAGCCCCAGCATTTT

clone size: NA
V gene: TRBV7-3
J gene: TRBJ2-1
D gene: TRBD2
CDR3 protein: CASRPGGSVYEQFF
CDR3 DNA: TGTGCCAGCAGGCCGGGGGGTAGCGTATATGAGCAGTTCTTC

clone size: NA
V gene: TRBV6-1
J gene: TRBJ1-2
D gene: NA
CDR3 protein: CASRVGENYGYTF
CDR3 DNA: TGTGCCAGCAGGGTCGGTGAGAACTATGGCTACACCTTC

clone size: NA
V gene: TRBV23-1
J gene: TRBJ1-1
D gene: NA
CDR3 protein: CASSQAGDTEAFF
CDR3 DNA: TGCGCCAGCAGTCAGGCCGGGGACACTGAAGCTTTCTTT

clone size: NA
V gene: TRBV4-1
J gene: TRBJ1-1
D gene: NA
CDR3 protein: CASSQFRLNTEAFF
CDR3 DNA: TGCGCCAGCAGCCAATTTCGATTGAACACTGAAGCTTTCTTT

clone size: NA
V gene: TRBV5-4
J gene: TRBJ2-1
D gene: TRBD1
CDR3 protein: CASTAGQGAYNEQFF
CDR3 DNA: TGTGCCAGCACCGCCGGACAGGGGGCTTACAATGAGCAGTTCTTC

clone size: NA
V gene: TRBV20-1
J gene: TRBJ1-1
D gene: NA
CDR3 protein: CSASGVEAFF
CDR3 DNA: TGCAGTGCGTCAGGAGTTGAAGCTTTCTTT

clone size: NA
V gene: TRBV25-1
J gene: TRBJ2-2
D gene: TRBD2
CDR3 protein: CASSDGGGAGELFF
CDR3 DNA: TGTGCCAGCAGTGATGGGGGGGGAGCCGGGGAGCTGTTTTTT

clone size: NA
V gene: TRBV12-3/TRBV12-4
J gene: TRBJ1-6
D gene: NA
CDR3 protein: CASGAINSPLHF
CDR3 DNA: TGTGCCAGCGGGGCGATTAATTCACCCCTCCACTTT

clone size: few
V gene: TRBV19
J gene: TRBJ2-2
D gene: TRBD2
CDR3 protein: CASSISASGSSGELFF
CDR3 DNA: TGTGCCAGTAGTATTTCTGCTAGCGGGAGTAGCGGGGAGCTGTTTTTT

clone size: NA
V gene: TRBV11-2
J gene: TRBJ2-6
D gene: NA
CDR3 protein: CASSFFSLRDSGANVLTF
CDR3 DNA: TGTGCCAGCAGCTTTTTCAGCCTAAGGGACTCTGGGGCCAACGTCCTGACTTTC

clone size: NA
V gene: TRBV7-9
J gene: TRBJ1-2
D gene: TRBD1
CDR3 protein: CASSLRTGVYGYTF
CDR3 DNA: TGTGCCAGCAGCCTCCGGACAGGTGTTTATGGCTACACCTTC

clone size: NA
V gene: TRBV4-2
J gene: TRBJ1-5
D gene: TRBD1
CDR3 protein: CASSQTGTEINQPQHF
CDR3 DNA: TGTGCCAGCAGCCAAACCGGGACAGAGATCAATCAGCCCCAGCATTTT

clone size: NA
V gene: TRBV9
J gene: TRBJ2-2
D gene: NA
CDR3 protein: CASNTGQTGELFF
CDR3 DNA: TGTGCCAGCAATACGGGTCAGACCGGGGAGCTGTTTTTT

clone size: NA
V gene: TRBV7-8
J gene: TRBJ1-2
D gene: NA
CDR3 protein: CASSLVAMTSYGYTF
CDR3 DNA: TGTGCCAGCAGCTTAGTCGCGATGACTTCCTATGGCTACACCTTC

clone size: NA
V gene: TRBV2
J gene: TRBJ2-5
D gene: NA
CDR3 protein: CASSVETQYF
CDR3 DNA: TGTGCCAGCAGTGTGGAGACCCAGTACTTC

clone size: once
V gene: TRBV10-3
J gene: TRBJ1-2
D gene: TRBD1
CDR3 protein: CAIRDRDRGGYTF
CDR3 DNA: TGTGCCATCAGGGACAGGGATCGCGGTGGCTACACCTTC

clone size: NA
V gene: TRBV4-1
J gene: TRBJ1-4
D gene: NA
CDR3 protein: CASSQVQEKLFF
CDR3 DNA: TGCGCCAGCAGCCAAGTGCAGGAAAAACTGTTTTTT

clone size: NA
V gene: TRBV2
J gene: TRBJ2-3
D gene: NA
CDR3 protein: CASKTGESTDTQYF
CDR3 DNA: TGTGCCAGCAAGACAGGCGAGAGTACAGATACGCAGTATTTT

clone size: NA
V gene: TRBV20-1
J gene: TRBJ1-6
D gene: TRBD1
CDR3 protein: CSARDRDRSPLHF
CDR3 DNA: TGCAGTGCTAGGGACAGGGATCGTTCACCCCTCCACTTT

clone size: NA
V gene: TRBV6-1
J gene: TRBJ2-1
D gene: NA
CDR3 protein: CASSAQLGFEFF
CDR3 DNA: TGTGCCAGCAGTGCTCAACTTGGGTTCGAGTTCTTC

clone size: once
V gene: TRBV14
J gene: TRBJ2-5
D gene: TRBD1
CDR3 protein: CASSPGTVETQYF
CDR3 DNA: TGTGCCAGCAGCCCCGGGACAGTGGAGACCCAGTACTTC

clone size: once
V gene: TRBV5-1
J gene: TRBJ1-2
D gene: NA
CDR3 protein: CASSETAEVGGYTF
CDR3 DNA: TGCGCCAGCAGCGAGACAGCGGAAGTGGGAGGCTACACCTTC

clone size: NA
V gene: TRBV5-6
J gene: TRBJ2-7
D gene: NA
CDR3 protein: CASSLFGGISPSSYEQYF
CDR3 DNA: TGTGCCAGCAGCTTGTTCGGAGGGATTTCCCCCTCTTCCTACGAGCAGTACTTC

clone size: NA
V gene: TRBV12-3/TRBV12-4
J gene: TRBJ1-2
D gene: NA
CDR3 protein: CASSRNLGYTF
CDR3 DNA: TGTGCCAGCAGTCGTAATTTGGGCTACACCTTC

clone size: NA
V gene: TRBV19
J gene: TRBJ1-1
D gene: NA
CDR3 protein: CASSMGRNTEAFF
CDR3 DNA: TGTGCCAGTAGTATGGGGAGGAACACTGAAGCTTTCTTT

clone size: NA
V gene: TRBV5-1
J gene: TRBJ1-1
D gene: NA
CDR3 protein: CASSLDSGYTEAFF
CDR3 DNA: TGCGCCAGCAGCTTGGATTCGGGGTACACTGAAGCTTTCTTT

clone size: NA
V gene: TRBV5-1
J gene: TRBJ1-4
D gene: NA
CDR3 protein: CASSLGTTNEKLFF
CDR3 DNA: TGCGCCAGCAGCTTGGGAACAACTAATGAAAAACTGTTTTTT

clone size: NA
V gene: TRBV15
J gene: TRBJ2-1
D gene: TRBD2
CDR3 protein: CATSKNSGRPYNEQFF
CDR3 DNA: TGTGCCACCAGCAAAAATAGCGGGAGGCCCTACAATGAGCAGTTCTTC

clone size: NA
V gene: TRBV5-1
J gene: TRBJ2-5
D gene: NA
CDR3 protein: CASSLAQGPQETQYF
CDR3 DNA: TGCGCCAGCAGCTTGGCGCAGGGTCCCCAAGAGACCCAGTACTTC

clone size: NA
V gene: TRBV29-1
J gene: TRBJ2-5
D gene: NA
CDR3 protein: CSVGDAGTQYF
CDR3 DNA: TGCAGCGTGGGAGACGCGGGGACCCAGTACTTC

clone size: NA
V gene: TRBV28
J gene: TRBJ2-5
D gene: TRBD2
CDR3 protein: CATRPAGTSLRETQYF
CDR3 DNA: TGTGCCACCCGCCCAGCCGGGACTAGTCTCAGAGAGACCCAGTACTTC

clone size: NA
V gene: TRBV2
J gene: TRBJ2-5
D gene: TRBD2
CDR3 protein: CASSAGGGGYQETQYF
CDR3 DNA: TGTGCCAGCAGTGCGGGCGGCGGGGGGTACCAAGAGACCCAGTACTTC

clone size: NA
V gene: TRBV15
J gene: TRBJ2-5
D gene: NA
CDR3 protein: CATSLVSVGTQYF
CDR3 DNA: TGTGCCACCAGCCTAGTCTCGGTAGGGACCCAGTACTTC

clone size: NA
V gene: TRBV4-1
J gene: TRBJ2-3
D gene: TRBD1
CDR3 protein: CASSQRRTGSSVDTQYF
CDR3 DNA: TGCGCCAGCAGCCAACGACGGACAGGTTCATCGGTGGATACGCAGTATTTT

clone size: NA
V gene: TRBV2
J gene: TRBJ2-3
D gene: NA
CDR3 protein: CASSDPGQSTDTQYF
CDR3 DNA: TGTGCCAGCAGTGATCCCGGACAGTCCACAGATACGCAGTATTTT